Included here is one TCR beta chain sequence, with context. This clone was counted between two and nine times. No antigen is known for it. Base qualities are not recorded, but no much larger clone differs from it by a single base. This entry comes from a study of OX40 agonist ivuxolimab in advanced cancers. Concerning the study at large: The costimulatory receptor OX40 (CD134) was targeted by ivuxolimab, a fully human IgG2 agonistic monoclonal antibody. Partial responses occurred in three dose-escalation patients, of whom one had hepatocellular carcinoma and two had cutaneous melanoma. The paper reports the monotherapy dose-escalation portion (N of about 56 patients) of the phase I ivuxolimab trial. Of the approximately 54 patients in dose escalation, 19 had hepatocellular carcinoma, about 15 had melanoma, 9 had renal cell carcinoma and 9 had head and neck cancer. Intravenous ivuxolimab was administered to patients every 2 weeks at six dose levels: 0.01, 0.1, 0.3, 1.5, 3 and 10 mg/kg. Peripheral TCRbeta sequencing was intended to test whether TCR sequence diversity was altered and clonal T-cell expansion was caused by ivuxolimab. The dose-escalation cohort was roughly 80% male with a mean age of about 60 years, ranging from roughly 20 to 80. Patients were allowed to have had prior anti-PD-1, anti-PD-L1 or anti-CTLA-4 therapy, and roughly two fifths of the dose-escalation patients had been treated with checkpoint inhibitors.

CDR1 and CDR2, looked up from the germline V gene (reference sequence), are GTSNPN and SVGIG. Trimming at the junction amounts to 4 bases on V and 5 bases on J, and the germline ends lie 14 bases apart. The CDR3 contains 13 residues, cysteine and phenylalanine counted. The only DNA kept is the CDR3, 39 bases in frame from the first base. Patients with autoimmune disease history or receiving systemic immunosuppression were excluded from the trial. Peripheral blood for TCR sequencing was collected from all dose cohorts at baseline, on cycle 4 day 1, and on cycle 7 day 1. Samples came from an open-label, multicenter, first-in-human phase I dose-escalation trial of ivuxolimab. Adults with locally advanced or metastatic melanoma, renal cell, hepatocellular, or head and neck squamous cell carcinoma were enrolled in the trial. Before TCR sequencing, CD4+ and CD8+ T cells were separately sorted from peripheral blood.

Overall study results and their limits: In the 0.1-3.0 mg/kg groups, partial responders had among the lowest normalized peripheral clonal expansion, particularly in CD8+ T cells. At doses of 0.1 to 3.0 mg/kg, clonal expansion of both CD4+ and CD8+ T cells in blood was seen between baseline and week 6. Low levels of normalized T-cell clonal expansion were also seen in some patients who did not respond. After ivuxolimab, CD8+ T cells had more expanded clones than CD4+ T cells on average. The antigen specificity of the peripheral T cells that underwent clonal expansion was not determined.

Genomic DNA was extracted from sorted cells for sequencing of the TCRbeta CDR3 region. The immunoSEQ Assay was used for sequencing of TCRbeta CDR3 regions. TCRdb carries this immuneACCESS record with in-frame sequences only. Its versions omit some clonotypes, under half of them owing to an unresolved V gene in the studies checked, with the rest unexplained. The sample profile shows 70,000 or so clones; 75% to 90% of them were found once. Approximately 4.3% of the sample rests with the top ten. The material was CD4+ or CD8+ T cells sorted from blood, obtained in a trial of the OX40 agonist ivuxolimab. This chain is built from TRBV30 and TRBJ1-1, with a weak D call of TRBD1 (5 bases match). This clonotype was obtained from an adult with an advanced solid tumor such as melanoma, head and neck, liver or kidney cancer. The CDR3 region has the sequence CAWNNWGWTEAFF. The nucleotides are TGTGCCTGGAATAATTGGGGCTGGACTGAAGCTTTCTTT.